Described below is a single T cell receptor (beta chain) sequence and its context. No cognate antigen has been identified for it. No base quality information exists; no much larger clone differs at one position. The CDR3 regions of human TCRbeta chains were subjected to immunosequencing. In the original analysis: TCRs in the repertoires were compared against a reference library of SARS-CoV-2-specific TCRs that had been generated with the MIRA antigen-specificity platform. Breadth meant the fraction of unique TCRs that were SARS-CoV-2-associated, whereas depth meant the fraction of total T cells that were SARS-CoV-2-associated. Each spike-specific TCR was assigned to its reactive spike region and to a CD4 or CD8 class using the MIRA data. Log10-transformed breadth and depth values were compared by one-way ANOVA with Sidak's multiple comparisons tests. TCRdb obtained this table from immuneACCESS and retained in-frame rearrangements with V and J assigned. These tables miss some clones; where compared with another copy, unresolved V genes account for less than half of the shortfall, and the remainder is unexplained. From that table come the V and J calls and clone size; the DNA was used to work out D and trimming. This sample holds 110,000 to 150,000 clones; about 92% were observed only once. In total, the top ten clones hold 2.5% to 4% of the sample.

This sample stems from a study of T cell responses to AZD1222 COVID-19 vaccine (TCRdb year 2021). With regard to the full study: TCR sequencing was performed for roughly 250 trial participants, of whom roughly 200 were given two doses of AZD1222 and approximately 25 were given two doses of MenACWY control vaccine. Trial participants were enrolled into age subgroups of 18-55, 56-69 and 70-plus years, which contained 148, 28 and 57 TCR-sequenced participants, respectively. Here is what the overall study found, with its caveats: Vaccine-associated CD4 TCRs spanned the whole spike protein, with dominant responses in regions 160-218 and 743-854. Reportedly, close to half of the unique spike-specific TCRs recognized epitopes lying outside the regions that are mutated in the B.1.351 and B.1.1.7 variants. The 56-69-year group was small, and its depth increase did not reach significance, likely because of low power. No day 14 peak-response samples were available, so repertoires were characterized only after the peak T cell response. A significant rise in spike-specific TCR breadth and depth was observed after two AZD1222 doses relative to day 0 and relative to MenACWY recipients. Participants were mostly white British, with more females than males. The authors suggested clonal diversity may have been underestimated. Conclusions about previously exposed vaccinees are limited because only a handful of AZD1222 recipients were SARS-CoV-2 seropositive at baseline.

This specimen's time point label, per the study, means: about 28 days (+/-7) after the second vaccine dose. AZD1222 recipients whose second dose came at about 4 weeks and those whose second dose came at about 12 weeks were combined into one group, since spike-specific TCR depth and breadth did not differ between the two schedules. The vaccinee samples were drawn from two UK trials, COV001 and COV002, one of which was a single-blind randomized controlled phase 2/3 trial testing AZD1222 (ChAdOx1 nCoV-19) in healthy adults. For TCRbeta chain sequencing, PBMC samples were collected from trial participants at day 0 and at day 28 after the second dose. This material consisted of peripheral blood, taken 28 days after the second AZD1222 dose. The source of this sequence is an adult who received the AZD1222 COVID-19 vaccine.

CDR3 reads: CASGLDAGTQYF. The nucleotides read TGTGCTAGTGGTTTGGACGCGGGGACCCAGTACTTC. The chain couples TRBV12-5 to TRBJ2-5; a tentative D match to TRBD2 spans 5 bases. From the cysteine through the phenylalanine, the CDR3 covers 12 amino acids. Only the CDR3 part of the read is kept: 36 bases, read in frame from the first base. CDR1 and CDR2 are drawn from the germline V gene: LGHNT, FRNRAP. The germline ends are 7 bases apart after V is trimmed by 1 base and J by 7 bases. The CDR3, completed at both ends by the reference TRBV12-5 and TRBJ2-5 genes, gives the full variable domain DARVTQTPRHKVTEMGQEVTMRCQPILGHNTVFWYRQTMMQGLELLAYFRNRAPLDDSGMPKDRFSAEMPDATLATLKIQPSEPRDSAVYFCASGLDAGTQYFGPGTRLLVL.